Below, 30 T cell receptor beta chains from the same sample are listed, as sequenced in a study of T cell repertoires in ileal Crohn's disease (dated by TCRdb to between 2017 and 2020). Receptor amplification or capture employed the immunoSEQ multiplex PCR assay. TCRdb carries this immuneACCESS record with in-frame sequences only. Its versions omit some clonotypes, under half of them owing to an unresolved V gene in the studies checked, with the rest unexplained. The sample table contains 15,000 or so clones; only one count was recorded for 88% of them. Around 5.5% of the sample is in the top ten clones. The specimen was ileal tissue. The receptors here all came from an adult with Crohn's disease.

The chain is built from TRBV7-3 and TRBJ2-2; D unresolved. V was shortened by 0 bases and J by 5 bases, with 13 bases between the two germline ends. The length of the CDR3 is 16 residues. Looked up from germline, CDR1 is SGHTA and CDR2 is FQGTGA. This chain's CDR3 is CASSLTHAASTGELFF. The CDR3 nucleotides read TGTGCCAGCAGCTTAACCCACGCCGCGAGTACCGGGGAGCTGTTTTTT.

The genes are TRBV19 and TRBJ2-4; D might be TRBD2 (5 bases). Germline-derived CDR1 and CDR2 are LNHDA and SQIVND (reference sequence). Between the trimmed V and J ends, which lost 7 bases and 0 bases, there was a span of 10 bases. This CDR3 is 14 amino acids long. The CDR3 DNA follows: TGTGCCAGTAAGGCGGGCCTAGCCAAAAACATTCAGTACTTC. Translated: CASKAGLAKNIQYF.

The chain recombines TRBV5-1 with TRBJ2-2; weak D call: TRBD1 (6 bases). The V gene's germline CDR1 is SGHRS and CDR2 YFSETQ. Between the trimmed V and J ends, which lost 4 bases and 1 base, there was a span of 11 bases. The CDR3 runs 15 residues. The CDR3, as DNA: TGCGCCAGCAGCCCCGGGACACTGAACACCGGGGAGCTGTTTTTT. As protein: CASSPGTLNTGELFF. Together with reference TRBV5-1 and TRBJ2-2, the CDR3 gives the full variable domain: KAGVTQTPRYLIKTRGQQVTLSCSPISGHRSVSWYQQTPGQGLQFLFEYFSETQRNKGNFPGRFSGRQFSNSRSEMNVSTLELGDSALYLCASSPGTLNTGELFFGEGSRLTVL.

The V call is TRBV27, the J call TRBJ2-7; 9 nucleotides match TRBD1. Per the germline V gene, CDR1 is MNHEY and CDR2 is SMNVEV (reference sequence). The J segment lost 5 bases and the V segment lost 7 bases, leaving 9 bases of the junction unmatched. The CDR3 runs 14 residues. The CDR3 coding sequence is TGTGCCAGCACTACCGGGACAGGGATCGACGAGCAGTACTTC. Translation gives CASTTGTGIDEQYF.

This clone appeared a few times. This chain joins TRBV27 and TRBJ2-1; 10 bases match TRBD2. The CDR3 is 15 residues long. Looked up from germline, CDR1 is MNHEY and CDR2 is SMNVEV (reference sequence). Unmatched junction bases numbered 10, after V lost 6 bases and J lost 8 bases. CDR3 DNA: TGTGCCAGCAGAGGCCCTAGCGGGAGCTTTTATGAGCAGTTCTTC. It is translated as CASRGPSGSFYEQFF.

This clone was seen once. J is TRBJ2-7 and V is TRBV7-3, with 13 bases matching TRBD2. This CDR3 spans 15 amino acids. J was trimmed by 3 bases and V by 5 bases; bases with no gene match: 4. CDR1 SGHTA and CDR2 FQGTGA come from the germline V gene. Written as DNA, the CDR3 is TGTGCCAGCAGCCCGGGACTAGCGGGAAGCTACGAGCAGTACTTC. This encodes CASSPGLAGSYEQYF.

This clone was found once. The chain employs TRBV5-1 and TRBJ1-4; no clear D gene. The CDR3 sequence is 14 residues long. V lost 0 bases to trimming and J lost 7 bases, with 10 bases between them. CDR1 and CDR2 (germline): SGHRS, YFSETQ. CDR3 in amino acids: CASSLGVPGEKLFF. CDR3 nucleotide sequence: TGCGCCAGCAGCTTGGGAGTCCCTGGTGAAAAACTGTTTTTT.

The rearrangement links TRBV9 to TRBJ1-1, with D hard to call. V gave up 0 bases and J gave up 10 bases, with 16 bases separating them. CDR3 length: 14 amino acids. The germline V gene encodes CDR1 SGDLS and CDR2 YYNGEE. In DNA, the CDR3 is TGTGCCAGCAGCGTAGGAAGTGGCGGTGCGGCAGCTTTCTTT. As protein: CASSVGSGGAAAFF.

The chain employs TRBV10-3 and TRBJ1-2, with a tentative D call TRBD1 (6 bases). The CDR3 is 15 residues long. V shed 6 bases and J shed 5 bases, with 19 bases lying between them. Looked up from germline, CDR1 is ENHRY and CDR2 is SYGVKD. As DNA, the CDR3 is TGTGCCATCAGCAGAGTCGGGGGGCGTTCTTATGGCTACACCTTC. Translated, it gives CAISRVGGRSYGYTF.

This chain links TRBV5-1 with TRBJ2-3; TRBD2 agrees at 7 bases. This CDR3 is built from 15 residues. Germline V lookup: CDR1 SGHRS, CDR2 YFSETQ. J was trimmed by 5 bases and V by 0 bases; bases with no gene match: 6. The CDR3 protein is CASSLESREIDTQYF. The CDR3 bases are TGCGCCAGCAGCTTGGAGTCGCGGGAGATAGATACGCAGTATTTT.

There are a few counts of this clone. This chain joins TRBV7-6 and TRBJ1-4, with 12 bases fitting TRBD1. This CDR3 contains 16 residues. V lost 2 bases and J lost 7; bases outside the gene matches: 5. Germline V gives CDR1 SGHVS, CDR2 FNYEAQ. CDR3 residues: CASSLRPGQGAEKLFF. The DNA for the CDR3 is TGTGCCAGCAGCTTAAGACCGGGACAGGGGGCTGAAAAACTGTTTTTT.

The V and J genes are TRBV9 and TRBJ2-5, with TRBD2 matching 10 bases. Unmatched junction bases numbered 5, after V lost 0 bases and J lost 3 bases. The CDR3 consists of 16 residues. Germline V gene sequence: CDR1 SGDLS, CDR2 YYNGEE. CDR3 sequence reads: CASSVGPSGREETQYF. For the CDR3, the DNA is TGTGCCAGCAGCGTAGGCCCCAGCGGGAGGGAAGAGACCCAGTACTTC.

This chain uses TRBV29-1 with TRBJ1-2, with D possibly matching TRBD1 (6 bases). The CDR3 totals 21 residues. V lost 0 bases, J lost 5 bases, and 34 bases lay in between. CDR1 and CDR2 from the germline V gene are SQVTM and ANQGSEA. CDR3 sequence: CSVEDRRRGILRGGVFYGYTF. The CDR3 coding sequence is TGCAGCGTTGAAGATAGACGGAGGGGTATCTTAAGGGGGGGAGTCTTTTATGGCTACACCTTC.

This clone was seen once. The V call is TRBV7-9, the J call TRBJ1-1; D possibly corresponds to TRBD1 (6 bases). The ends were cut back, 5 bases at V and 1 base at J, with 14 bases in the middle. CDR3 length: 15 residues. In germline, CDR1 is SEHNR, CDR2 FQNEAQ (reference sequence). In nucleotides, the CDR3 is TGTGCCAGCAGCCCGCCCAGGGGAGCGAACACTGAAGCTTTCTTT. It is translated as CASSPPRGANTEAFF.

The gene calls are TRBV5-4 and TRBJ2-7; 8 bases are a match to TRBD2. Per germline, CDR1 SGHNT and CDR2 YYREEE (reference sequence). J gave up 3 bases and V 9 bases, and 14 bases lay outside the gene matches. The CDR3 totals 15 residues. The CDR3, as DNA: TGTGCCACCGTCAATGGTCCCGGGAGGGGCTACGAGCAGTACTTC. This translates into CATVNGPGRGYEQYF.

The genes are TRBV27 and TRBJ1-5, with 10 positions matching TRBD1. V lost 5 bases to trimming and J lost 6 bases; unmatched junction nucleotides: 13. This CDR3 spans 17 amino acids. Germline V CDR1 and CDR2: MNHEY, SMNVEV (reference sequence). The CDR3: CASSPRSDRGMSQPQHF. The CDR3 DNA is TGTGCCAGCAGTCCGCGCTCGGACAGGGGGATGAGTCAGCCCCAGCATTTT.

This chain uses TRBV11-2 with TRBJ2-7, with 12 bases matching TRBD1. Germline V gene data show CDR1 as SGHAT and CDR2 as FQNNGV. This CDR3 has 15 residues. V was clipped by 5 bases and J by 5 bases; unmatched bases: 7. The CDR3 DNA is TGTGCCAGCAGCCTAGGGGGGACAGGGGGCCACGAGCAGTACTTC. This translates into CASSLGGTGGHEQYF.

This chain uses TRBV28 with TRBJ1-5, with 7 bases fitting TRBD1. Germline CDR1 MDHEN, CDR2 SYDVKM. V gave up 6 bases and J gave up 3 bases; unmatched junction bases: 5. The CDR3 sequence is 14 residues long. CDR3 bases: TGTGCCAGCAGAAGGGACAGCATCAATCAGCCCCAGCATTTT. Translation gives CASRRDSINQPQHF.

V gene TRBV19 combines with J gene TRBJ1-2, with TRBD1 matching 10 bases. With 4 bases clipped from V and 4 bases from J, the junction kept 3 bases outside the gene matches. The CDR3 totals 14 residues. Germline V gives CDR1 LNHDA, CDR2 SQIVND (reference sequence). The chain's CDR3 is CASSTRQGAYGYTF. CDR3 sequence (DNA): TGTGCCAGTAGTACAAGACAGGGGGCCTATGGCTACACCTTC.

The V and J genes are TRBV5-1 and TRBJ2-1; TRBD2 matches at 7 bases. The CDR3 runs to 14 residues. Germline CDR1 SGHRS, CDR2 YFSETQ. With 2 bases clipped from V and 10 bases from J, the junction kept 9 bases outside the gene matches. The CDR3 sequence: CASSLTLAVSEQFF. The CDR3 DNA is TGCGCCAGCAGCTTAACTCTAGCGGTTAGCGAGCAGTTCTTC.

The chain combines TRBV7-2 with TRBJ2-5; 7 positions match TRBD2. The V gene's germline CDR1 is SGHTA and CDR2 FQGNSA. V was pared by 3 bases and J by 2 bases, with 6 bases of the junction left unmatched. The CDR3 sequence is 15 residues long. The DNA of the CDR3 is TGTGCCAGCAGCTTTTCCCTAGCGGCACAAGAGACCCAGTACTTC. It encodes CASSFSLAAQETQYF.

The DNA of the CDR3 is TGTGCCAGCAGTTTCCCTTCCAGGGGCACCGTCCGTAGCACAGATACGCAGTATTTT. Its protein product is CASSFPSRGTVRSTDTQYF. J is TRBJ2-3 and V is TRBV28; maybe TRBD1 (6 bases). The germline V and J ends were trimmed by 3 bases and 0 bases, with 22 bases remaining between them. Germline CDR1 MDHEN, CDR2 SYDVKM. This CDR3 has 19 amino acids.

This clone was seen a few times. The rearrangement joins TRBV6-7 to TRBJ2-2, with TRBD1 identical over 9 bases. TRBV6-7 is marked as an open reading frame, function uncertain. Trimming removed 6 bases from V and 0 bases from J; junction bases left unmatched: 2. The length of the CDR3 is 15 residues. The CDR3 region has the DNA TGTGCCAGCAGATGGACAGGGGCGAACACCGGGGAGCTGTTTTTT. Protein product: CASRWTGANTGELFF.

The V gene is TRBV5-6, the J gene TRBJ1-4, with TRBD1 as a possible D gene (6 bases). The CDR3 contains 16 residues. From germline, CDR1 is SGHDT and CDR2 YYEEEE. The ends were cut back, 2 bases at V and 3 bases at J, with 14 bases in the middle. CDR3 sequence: CASSFMGASANEKLFF. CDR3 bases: TGTGCCAGCAGCTTTATGGGGGCTTCAGCTAATGAAAAACTGTTTTTT.

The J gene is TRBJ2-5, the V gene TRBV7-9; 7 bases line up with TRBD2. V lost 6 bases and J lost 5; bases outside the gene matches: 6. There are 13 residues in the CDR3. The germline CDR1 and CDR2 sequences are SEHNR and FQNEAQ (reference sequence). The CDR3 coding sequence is TGTGCCAGCAGGACTGGGACTATCGAGACCCAGTACTTC. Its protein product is CASRTGTIETQYF.

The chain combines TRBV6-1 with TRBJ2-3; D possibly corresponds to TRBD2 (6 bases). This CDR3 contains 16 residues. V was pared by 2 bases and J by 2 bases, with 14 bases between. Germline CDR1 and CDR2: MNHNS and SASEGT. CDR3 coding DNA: TGTGCCAGCAGTGAAAGGGTAGCGGCCTACACAGATACGCAGTATTTT. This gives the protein CASSERVAAYTDTQYF.

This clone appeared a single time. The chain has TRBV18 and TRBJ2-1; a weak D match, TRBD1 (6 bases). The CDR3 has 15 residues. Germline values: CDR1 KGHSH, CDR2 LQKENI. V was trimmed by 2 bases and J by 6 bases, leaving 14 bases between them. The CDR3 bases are TGTGCCAGCTCACCAAGTACAGGGTTAATCAATGAGCAGTTCTTC. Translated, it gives CASSPSTGLINEQFF. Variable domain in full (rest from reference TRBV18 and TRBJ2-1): NAGVMQNPRHLVRRRGQEARLRCSPMKGHSHVYWYRQLPEEGLKFMVYLQKENIIDESGMPKERFSAEFPKEGPSILRIQQVVRGDSAAYFCASSPSTGLINEQFFGPGTRLTVL.

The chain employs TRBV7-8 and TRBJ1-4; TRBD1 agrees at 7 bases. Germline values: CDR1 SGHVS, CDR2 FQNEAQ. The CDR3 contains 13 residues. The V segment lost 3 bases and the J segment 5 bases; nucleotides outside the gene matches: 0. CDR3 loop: CASSLTGNEKLFF. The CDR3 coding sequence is TGTGCCAGCAGCTTGACAGGGAATGAAAAACTGTTTTTT.

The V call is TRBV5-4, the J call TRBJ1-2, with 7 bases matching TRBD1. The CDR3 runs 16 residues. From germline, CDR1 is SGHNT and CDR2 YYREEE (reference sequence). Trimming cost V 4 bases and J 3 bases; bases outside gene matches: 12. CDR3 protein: CASSIPTGMGDYGYTF. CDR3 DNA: TGTGCCAGCAGCATCCCGACAGGGATGGGGGACTATGGCTACACCTTC.

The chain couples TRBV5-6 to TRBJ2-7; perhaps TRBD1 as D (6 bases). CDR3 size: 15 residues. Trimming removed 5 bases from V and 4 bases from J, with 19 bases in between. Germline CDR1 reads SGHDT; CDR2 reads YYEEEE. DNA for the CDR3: TGTGCCAGCAGTTATGAGACGGACAGCCTATACGAGCAGTACTTC. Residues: CASSYETDSLYEQYF. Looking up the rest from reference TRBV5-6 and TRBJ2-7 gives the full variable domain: DAGVTQSPTHLIKTRGQQVTLRCSPKSGHDTVSWYQQALGQGPQFIFQYYEEEERQRGNFPDRFSGHQFPNYSSELNVNALLLGDSALYLCASSYETDSLYEQYFGPGTRLTVT.